Listed below are T cell receptor beta chains from one sample, sequenced in a study of blood T cell repertoires in COVID-19. Using immunoSEQ multiplex PCR, the repertoire was profiled, and TCRdb retains in-frame clones only, with some absent. The data hold 150,000 to 200,000 clones, with 80% observed a single time. The sequencing input was peripheral blood. The source of these receptors is a man aged 55 to 70 with acute or convalescent COVID-19. Both conserved end residues are part of each CDR3. The D gene is left open where the match is weak. Clone size is shown for a subset of rows, as once, few, many or a class of expanded clone.

>NA|TRBJ1-3|NA|TRBV4-1
TGCGCCAGCAGCCAAGATTCCCACAGGTCCTCTGGAAACACCATATATTTT
CASSQDSHRSSGNTIYF
>TRBD1|TRBJ2-1|NA|TRBV25-1
TGTGCCAGCAGCGTCCGGGACAGGGACTACAATGAGCAGTTCTTC
CASSVRDRDYNEQFF
>TRBD1|TRBJ2-3|NA|TRBV27
TGTGCCAGCAGTTTAAGGGGGCAGAGCACAGATACGCAGTATTTT
CASSLRGQSTDTQYF
>NA|TRBJ2-7|NA|TRBV18
TGTGCCAGCTCACCAGACTCGAGCGAGCAGTACTTC
CASSPDSSEQYF
>TRBD1|TRBJ2-7|NA|TRBV2
TGTGCCAGCAGTCTAACAGGGGGGATATCCTACGAGCAGTACTTC
CASSLTGGISYEQYF
>TRBD2|TRBJ2-3|NA|TRBV19
TGTGCCAGTACTCAAACCGGGACTAGCGGGAGTTTGTCTGATACGCAGTATTTT
CASTQTGTSGSLSDTQYF
>TRBD2|TRBJ2-3|NA|TRBV19
TGTGCCAGTAGTTCGAAGACTAGCGGGGGGGGTACGCAGTATTTT
CASSSKTSGGGTQYF
>NA|TRBJ2-1|NA|TRBV4-1
TGCGCCAGCAGCCAAGATTCCGGGACTGGGTACAATGAGCAGTTCTTC
CASSQDSGTGYNEQFF
>NA|TRBJ1-2|NA|TRBV12-3/TRBV12-4
TGTGCCAGCAGTTTAGGGGCGGGACATGGCTACACCTTC
CASSLGAGHGYTF
>TRBD1|TRBJ1-5|NA|TRBV2
TGTGCCAGCAGTGAGACAGGGGAAGATCAGCCCCAGCATTTT
CASSETGEDQPQHF
>TRBD1|TRBJ1-1|NA|TRBV14
TGTGCCAGCAGCCCGGACAGGCTAAACACTGAAGCTTTCTTT
CASSPDRLNTEAFF
>TRBD2|TRBJ2-3|NA|TRBV28
TGTGCCAGCAGTTTTCTAGCGGCAACAGATACGCAGTATTTT
CASSFLAATDTQYF
>NA|TRBJ1-1|NA|TRBV6-5
TGTGCCAGCAGTCACAGAGAGAACACTGAAGCTTTCTTT
CASSHRENTEAFF
>NA|TRBJ1-2|NA|TRBV5-4
TGTGCCAGCAGCCCGATCAATCAGGAAAACTATGGCTACACCTTC
CASSPINQENYGYTF
>NA|TRBJ1-4|NA|TRBV14
TGTGCCAGCAGCCTGGAGGGACGGTACAATGAAAAACTGTTTTTT
CASSLEGRYNEKLFF
>TRBD2|TRBJ2-1|NA|TRBV10-2
TGCGCCAGCAGTGGACTAGCGGGAGTTCGGAATGAGCAGTTCTTC
CASSGLAGVRNEQFF
>NA|TRBJ2-7|once|TRBV6-6
TGTGCCAGCAGTCTCCTGTACGAGCAGTACTTC
CASSLLYEQYF
>TRBD1|TRBJ1-2|NA|TRBV9
TGTGCCAGCAGCGTAGGAAGACCAGACAGGGGCGGTAACTATGGCTACACCTTC
CASSVGRPDRGGNYGYTF
>NA|TRBJ1-2|few|TRBV11-2
TGTGCCAGCAGCTTAGACAGGGGAGACTATGGCTACACCTTC
CASSLDRGDYGYTF
>NA|TRBJ1-1|NA|TRBV10-3
TGTGCCATCAGTGACCCCCGGACTCCGAACACTGAAGCTTTCTTT
CAISDPRTPNTEAFF
>NA|TRBJ1-2|NA|TRBV4-1
TGCGCCAGCAGCCGAGAGGGGGGTAACTATGGCTACACCTTC
CASSREGGNYGYTF
>TRBD2|TRBJ2-1|NA|TRBV6-6
TGTGCCACCCTTTCCCACGGGACTAGCAGAAATGAGCAGTTCTTC
CATLSHGTSRNEQFF
>TRBD1|TRBJ1-2|NA|TRBV6-5
TGTGCCAGCAGGCAAACAGGGGCGGCTAACTATGGCTACACCTTC
CASRQTGAANYGYTF
>NA|TRBJ1-2|NA|TRBV7-2
TGTGCCAGCACCCTTGGGGGGATGAGCTATGGCTACACCTTC
CASTLGGMSYGYTF
>NA|TRBJ2-1|once|TRBV7-2
TGTGCCAGCAGCCTAAGTAGATCCTACAATGAGCAGTTCTTC
CASSLSRSYNEQFF
>NA|TRBJ1-2|NA|TRBV3-1/TRBV3-2
TGTGCCAGCAGCCAAGATTCGCGGGGCTACACCTTC
CASSQDSRGYTF
>NA|TRBJ2-2|few|TRBV6-4
TGTGCCAGCAGTGTTGAGACAGGGAACACCGGGGAGCTGTTTTTT
CASSVETGNTGELFF
>TRBD1|TRBJ2-2|NA|TRBV12-3/TRBV12-4
TGTGCCAGCAGTACCTTACAGGGGAACAAGCTGTTTTTT
CASSTLQGNKLFF
>TRBD2|TRBJ2-3|NA|TRBV7-2
TGTGCCAGCAGCTTAAGGGCTAGCGGCACTGTTACGCAGTATTTT
CASSLRASGTVTQYF
>NA|TRBJ1-3|NA|TRBV27
TGTGCCAGCAGTTTACGGGGTACCTCGGGAAACACCATATATTTT
CASSLRGTSGNTIYF
>TRBD1|TRBJ1-4|NA|TRBV5-1
TGCGCCAGCAGCTGGACAGGGGACGATGAAAAACTGTTTTTT
CASSWTGDDEKLFF
>TRBD1|TRBJ2-7|NA|TRBV7-3
TGTGCCAGCAGCTTAGGGGGACAGGGGTACGAGCAGTACTTC
CASSLGGQGYEQYF